The 19 T cell receptor beta chains reported below all come from one sample, sequenced in a study of early T cells in non-severe SARS-CoV-2 infection. TCRdb reanalysed the 5' RACE reads using MiXCR and keeps one entry per CDR3 protein. Of 20,000 to 25,000 distinct CDR3 sequences detected, around 5% appear once; the ten largest clones hold just over 6.5%. The sample taken for sequencing was whole blood. Receptors were obtained from an adult who was a healthcare worker with PCR-confirmed SARS-CoV-2 infection or an uninfected control (not recorded which).

This clonotype has a count of ten or more. The rearrangement uses TRBV14 and TRBJ1-2, with D possibly matching TRBD1 (5 bases). The V end lost 4 bases, the J end lost 4 bases, and 16 bases lay between the germline ends. Germline CDR1 and CDR2: SGHDN and FVKESK. The CDR3 sequence is 15 residues long. CDR3: CASSPTGALSYGYTF. For the CDR3, the DNA is TGTGCCAGCAGCCCTACAGGCGCCTTATCCTATGGCTACACCTTC.

This clonotype was recorded a few times. The CDR3 DNA reads TGTGCCAGCAGCCCCGGGGGCTACGAGCAGTACTTC. It translates to CASSPGGYEQYF. The chain combines TRBV7-9 with TRBJ2-7; possibly TRBD2 for D (6 bases). CDR1 and CDR2 (germline): SEHNR, FQNEAQ (reference sequence). V lost 5 bases and J 3 bases, leaving 8 bases between the germline ends. The CDR3 has 12 amino acids.

The chain employs TRBV27 and TRBJ2-7; no definite D call. CDR1 and CDR2 from the germline V gene are MNHEY and SMNVEV (reference sequence). The CDR3 runs to 13 residues. V lost 3 bases and J 0 bases, leaving 6 bases between the germline ends. The CDR3 region is CASSFGVSYEQYF. The CDR3 DNA sequence: TGTGCCAGCAGTTTTGGGGTCTCCTACGAGCAGTACTTC.

This clonotype was picked up many times. J is TRBJ2-2 and V is TRBV3-1; a weak D match, TRBD2 (6 bases). Trimming left V 4 bases short and J 4 bases short, with 16 bases between. This CDR3 spans 16 amino acids. CDR1 is LGHDT and CDR2 is YNNKEL in the germline V gene (reference sequence). The CDR3 DNA sequence: TGTGCCAGCAGCCCCATGGAGGGCCGCGGCACCGGGGAGCTGTTTTTT. Protein product: CASSPMEGRGTGELFF. The whole variable domain, remainder taken from reference TRBV3-1 and TRBJ2-2, is DTAVSQTPKYLVTQMGNDKSIKCEQNLGHDTMYWYKQDSKKFLKIMFSYNNKELIINETVPNRFSPKSPDKAHLNLHINSLELGDSAVYFCASSPMEGRGTGELFFGEGSRLTVL.

This clonotype has a count of ten or more. The V call is TRBV2, the J call TRBJ1-1; unclear D gene. Germline V gene lookup returns CDR1 SNHLY and CDR2 FYNNEI. Deletions cut 4 bases from V and 0 bases from J, with 12 bases between. The CDR3 covers 15 residues. The CDR3 DNA reads TGTGCCAGCAGTGTCTCAGGCTTTATGAACACTGAAGCTTTCTTT. Translation: CASSVSGFMNTEAFF.

This clonotype appeared many times. V usage is TRBV20-1 and J usage is TRBJ2-4, with unresolved D. Germline values: CDR1 DFQATT, CDR2 SNEGSKA (reference sequence). V was clipped by 6 bases and J by 0 bases, with 3 bases between them. This CDR3 is built from 11 residues. CDR3 DNA: TGCAGTGCCGTAGCCAAAAACATTCAGTACTTC. Its translation is CSAVAKNIQYF.

This clonotype was observed at least ten times. This sequence joins TRBV5-1 and TRBJ2-7; perhaps TRBD1 as D (6 bases). This CDR3 is built from 14 residues. Trimming shortened V by 3 bases and J by 4 bases, and 14 bases separated the two germline ends. Per germline, CDR1 SGHRS and CDR2 YFSETQ. The CDR3 DNA is TGCGCCAGCAGCTCACAGGGAAGATCGTACGAGCAGTACTTC. Encoded protein: CASSSQGRSYEQYF.

This clonotype was counted many times. The rearrangement joins TRBV10-3 to TRBJ2-1, with D perhaps matching TRBD2 (5 bases). CDR3 length: 14 amino acids. The germline gives CDR1 ENHRY, CDR2 SYGVKD. V was trimmed by 5 bases and J by 1 base, leaving 9 bases between them. The chain's CDR3 is CAISPPGSYNEQFF. CDR3 coding DNA: TGTGCCATCAGTCCCCCGGGGTCCTACAATGAGCAGTTCTTC.

In the case of this clonotype: Sequence at one end of the junction differs from germline and may be a read error. The V and J genes are TRBV6-1 and TRBJ1-1; weak D call: TRBD1 (6 bases). The CDR3 covers 14 residues. CDR1 MNHNS and CDR2 SASEGT come from the germline V gene. In nucleotides, the CDR3 is TGTGCCAGCTGTGAGGACAGAGCGAACACTGAAGCTTTCTTT. Its translation is CASCEDRANTEAFF.

This clonotype has more than one count but fewer than ten. The chain recombines TRBV5-1 with TRBJ1-1, with D perhaps TRBD1 (6 bases). The germline V gene has CDR1 SGHRS and CDR2 YFSETQ. This CDR3 is built from 14 residues. V lost 0 bases, J lost 4 bases, and 10 bases lay in between. The CDR3 here is CASSLGTGPTEAFF. The CDR3 DNA sequence: TGCGCCAGCAGCTTGGGTACAGGGCCCACTGAAGCTTTCTTT.

This clonotype was detected ten times or more. The chain combines TRBV10-3 with TRBJ2-7; TRBD1 or TRBD2 may be the D gene (7 bases each). Trimming took off 4 bases at V and 5 bases at J, with 12 bases between the two ends. CDR3 length equals 13 residues. The germline CDR1 and CDR2 sequences are ENHRY and SYGVKD. CDR3 protein: CAISARGGDEQYF. CDR3 in DNA: TGTGCCATCAGTGCCAGGGGGGGCGACGAGCAGTACTTC.

There are a few counts of this clonotype. The CDR3 region has the DNA TGTGCCAGCAGCCCGGGACAAGGAGAAGATACGCAGTATTTT. It codes for CASSPGQGEDTQYF. V is TRBV11-3 and J is TRBJ2-3; D might be TRBD1 (6 bases). V dropped 5 bases and J dropped 5 bases, with 14 bases sitting between them. The CDR3 is made up of 14 amino acids. The V gene's germline CDR1 is SGHNT and CDR2 YENEEA.

V is TRBV20-1 and J is TRBJ1-1; TRBD1 agrees at 10 bases. The V segment lost 0 bases and the J segment 4 bases; nucleotides outside the gene matches: 5. The germline V gene encodes CDR1 DFQATT and CDR2 SNEGSKA (reference sequence). The CDR3 runs 15 residues. CDR3 loop: CSARDPRTGGTEAFF. CDR3 nucleotides: TGCAGTGCTAGAGATCCTCGGACAGGGGGCACTGAAGCTTTCTTT.

This clonotype showed up many times. V is TRBV7-9 and J is TRBJ1-2; D gene unclear. The V gene lost 1 base and the J gene lost 6 bases, with 6 bases spanning the gap. Per the germline V gene, CDR1 is SEHNR and CDR2 is FQNEAQ (reference sequence). The CDR3 has 12 residues. This CDR3 reads CASSLEDNGYTF. In nucleotides, the CDR3 is TGTGCCAGCAGCTTAGAAGACAATGGCTACACCTTC.

This clonotype has at least ten counts. V usage is TRBV20-1 and J usage is TRBJ1-1, with D possibly TRBD1 on 6 matching bases. Germline CDR1 and CDR2: DFQATT and SNEGSKA (reference sequence). V was cut by 6 bases and J by 7 bases, with 15 bases left in between. CDR3 size: 12 residues. The CDR3 loop is CSARRDTNEAFF. The CDR3 DNA reads TGCAGTGCGCGCCGGGACACCAATGAAGCTTTCTTT.

The chain carries TRBV5-6 and TRBJ2-3; D may be TRBD2 (5 bases). The V end was cut by 3 bases, the J end by 2 bases, with 10 bases between. Germline V gene lookup returns CDR1 SGHDT and CDR2 YYEEEE. The CDR3 sequence is 14 residues long. The CDR3 nucleotides read TGTGCCAGCAGCTCTAGCCCAAACACAGATACGCAGTATTTT. Encoded protein: CASSSSPNTDTQYF.

This clonotype came up many times. The CDR3 loop reads CASSPNITWATNEKLFF. The DNA of the CDR3 is TGCGCCAGCAGCCCCAACATTACCTGGGCAACTAATGAAAAACTGTTTTTT. The rearrangement links TRBV5-1 to TRBJ1-4; D gene uncertain. Germline values: CDR1 SGHRS, CDR2 YFSETQ. V dropped 4 bases and J dropped 0 bases, with 16 bases sitting between them. The CDR3 runs to 17 residues.

This clonotype was seen more than once but under ten times. The chain is built from TRBV18 and TRBJ1-2, with D possibly being TRBD1 (5 bases). The CDR3 is 15 amino acids. CDR1 and CDR2 from the germline V gene are KGHSH and LQKENI. V lost 4 bases and J 3 bases, leaving 15 bases between the germline ends. CDR3 nucleotides: TGTGCCAGCTCACGAGGGGACGGAATGGACTATGGCTACACCTTC. As protein: CASSRGDGMDYGYTF.

This clonotype was seen a handful of times. The conserved final phenylalanine or tryptophan is absent from the CDR3, which likely points to a read error. The chain recombines TRBV7-6 with TRBJ1-1, with D maybe TRBD1 (5 bases). The germline V gene has CDR1 SGHVS and CDR2 FNYEAQ. Trimming took 1 base from V and 9 from J, leaving 12 bases between them. CDR3 length: 13 residues. CDR3 loop: CASSLGGESKAFL. The CDR3 DNA reads TGTGCCAGCAGCTTAGGGGGGGAATCTAAAGCTTTCTTG.